This entry lists 21 T cell receptor beta chains sequenced from one sample in a study of cytomegalovirus exposure and HLA in healthy donors. PCR was performed using 60 Vbeta and 13 Jbeta primers. The assay was immunoSEQ multiplex PCR, and TCRdb's table has in-frame clones only and misses some. The table shows 150,000 to 200,000 clones, with roughly 70% occurring only once. The material sequenced was PBMCs. The receptors originated from a girl under 18 in good health and CMV-seronegative.

The chain joins TRBV2 to TRBJ1-4, with no clear D. V shed 8 bases and J shed 8 bases, with 15 bases lying between them. Germline values: CDR1 SNHLY, CDR2 FYNNEI. The CDR3 runs 13 residues. The CDR3 sequence is CASSRGVREKLFF. CDR3 bases: TGTGCCAGCTCCCGCGGGGTACGAGAAAAACTGTTTTTT.

This clone has a single count. The V gene is TRBV2, the J gene TRBJ1-5; TRBD1 agrees at 8 bases. Germline V gene sequence: CDR1 SNHLY, CDR2 FYNNEI. The CDR3 is 14 residues long. V shed 3 bases and J 7 bases; nucleotides not matched to a gene: 5. The CDR3 DNA is TGTGCCAGCAGTGATGGACAGGGAGAACAGCCCCAGCATTTT. The encoded protein is CASSDGQGEQPQHF.

The chain links TRBV2 to TRBJ2-3; no definite D call. This CDR3 comprises 11 residues. From germline, CDR1 is SNHLY and CDR2 FYNNEI. Trimming took 3 bases from V and 10 from J, leaving 8 bases between them. The CDR3 bases are TGTGCCAGCAGTGATCGTGTTGCGCAGTATTTT. Amino acids: CASSDRVAQYF.

V and J are TRBV14 and TRBJ1-2; no reliable D call. Per the germline V gene, CDR1 is SGHDN and CDR2 is FVKESK. V lost 4 bases, J lost 5 bases, and 11 bases lay in between. The CDR3 spans 13 residues. The CDR3 sequence is CASSPGSGYGYTF. The CDR3 nucleotides are TGTGCCAGCAGCCCAGGAAGTGGGTATGGCTACACCTTC.

This clone was picked up a small number of times. V gene TRBV18 combines with J gene TRBJ1-1; D is ambiguous. The CDR3 has 13 amino acids. The germline gives CDR1 KGHSH, CDR2 LQKENI. Trimming pared 2 bases from V and 1 base from J, leaving 5 bases between. CDR3 in amino acids: CASSPSENTEAFF. CDR3 nucleotide sequence: TGTGCCAGCTCACCATCAGAGAACACTGAAGCTTTCTTT.

The CDR3 coding sequence is TGTGCCAGCAGTCCAGCGGGGGGGAGCACAGATACGCAGTATTTT. This gives the protein CASSPAGGSTDTQYF. The chain is built from TRBV6-4 and TRBJ2-3, with TRBD2 matching 10 bases. This CDR3 contains 15 residues. V lost 5 bases and J lost 0; bases outside the gene matches: 2. Germline V CDR1 and CDR2: MRHNA, SNTAGT.

The DNA of the CDR3 is TGTGCCAGCAGTTCCCCGGCCGGGGGGCAAGGCTACGAGCAGTACTTC. Amino acid sequence: CASSSPAGGQGYEQYF. The chain employs TRBV28 and TRBJ2-7; maybe TRBD2 (7 bases). This CDR3 comprises 16 residues. Trimming took off 4 bases at V and 3 bases at J, with 19 bases between the two ends. From germline, CDR1 is MDHEN and CDR2 SYDVKM.

The gene calls are TRBV29-1 and TRBJ2-3, with 9 nucleotides matching TRBD1. The CDR3 contains 16 residues. Germline-derived CDR1 and CDR2 are SQVTM and ANQGSEA. V lost 5 bases and J lost 3; bases outside the gene matches: 12. CDR3 nucleotide sequence: TGCAGCGTTAAGGACAGGGGTTTTTCGGCTACAGATACGCAGTATTTT. Its protein is CSVKDRGFSATDTQYF.

This sequence joins TRBV9 and TRBJ2-7, with D possibly being TRBD2 (5 bases). Germline V gene sequence: CDR1 SGDLS, CDR2 YYNGEE. The CDR3 has 15 residues. Trimming pared 4 bases from V and 2 bases from J, leaving 16 bases between. The CDR3 DNA follows: TGTGCCAGCAGCCCTCGGGCGGGCAGCCCCTACGAGCAGTACTTC. It codes for CASSPRAGSPYEQYF.

The chain couples TRBV28 to TRBJ1-6; 12 bases fit TRBD1. V lost 4 bases and J lost 9; bases outside the gene matches: 1. This CDR3 is built from 14 residues. CDR1 and CDR2 (germline): MDHEN, SYDVKM. The DNA for the CDR3 is TGTGCCAGCAGTTCGGGACAGGGGGCTTCACCCCTCCACTTT. It specifies CASSSGQGASPLHF.

This chain joins TRBV15 and TRBJ2-3; 11 positions match TRBD2. This CDR3 contains 20 residues. The germline gives CDR1 LNHNV, CDR2 YYDKDF (reference sequence). With 2 bases clipped from V and 0 bases from J, the junction kept 13 bases outside the gene matches. CDR3 bases: TGTGCCACCAGCAGAAACCTAGCGGGGGGACTCCACTCTAGCACAGATACGCAGTATTTT. This gives the protein CATSRNLAGGLHSSTDTQYF.

Here the CDR3 reads CASSVAAAAAEQYF. Here the CDR3 DNA reads TGTGCCAGCAGCGTAGCCGCCGCGGCCGCCGAGCAGTACTTC. The chain carries TRBV9 and TRBJ2-7; no clear D gene. The length of the CDR3 is 14 residues. Germline V gene data show CDR1 as SGDLS and CDR2 as YYNGEE. The V and J ends lost 0 bases and 6 bases respectively, with 13 bases between them.

This clone was recorded a few times. This chain uses TRBV6-5 with TRBJ2-5; D is possibly TRBD1 (5 bases). The germline V gene encodes CDR1 MNHEY and CDR2 SVGAGI. The ends were cut back, 0 bases at V and 1 base at J, with 6 bases in the middle. The CDR3 totals 14 residues. The CDR3 spells CASSYSGAQETQYF. The CDR3 DNA follows: TGTGCCAGCAGTTACTCTGGGGCCCAAGAGACCCAGTACTTC.

The sample holds one count of this clone. The V and J genes are TRBV29-1 and TRBJ1-5; D might be TRBD1 (6 bases). The CDR3 runs 14 residues. The germline V gene has CDR1 SQVTM and CDR2 ANQGSEA. V was shortened by 6 bases and J by 0 bases, with 12 bases between the two germline ends. The CDR3 DNA follows: TGCAGCGTCGCCGGGACATCTAGCAATCAGCCCCAGCATTTT. Translation: CSVAGTSSNQPQHF.

The chain couples TRBV6-6 to TRBJ1-1; 10 positions match TRBD1. The germline V gene encodes CDR1 MNHNY and CDR2 SVGAGI (reference sequence). V was pared by 4 bases and J by 6 bases, with 11 bases of the junction left unmatched. The CDR3 totals 16 residues. The CDR3: CASSFTPGQGRPEAFF. The CDR3 coding sequence is TGTGCCAGCAGTTTCACGCCGGGACAGGGGAGGCCTGAAGCTTTCTTT.

V and J are TRBV27 and TRBJ2-7; a weak D match, TRBD2 (5 bases). The V end lost 4 bases, the J end lost 2 bases, and 15 bases lay between the germline ends. CDR1 MNHEY and CDR2 SMNVEV come from the germline V gene (reference sequence). The CDR3 totals 15 residues. The CDR3 is CASSSPTRGTYEQYF. CDR3 nucleotides: TGTGCCAGCAGTTCCCCCACCCGGGGTACCTACGAGCAGTACTTC.

The sample holds a few counts of this clone. This sequence joins TRBV27 and TRBJ2-2; 8 bases fit TRBD2. CDR3 length: 17 residues. Germline trimming cut 6 bases from V and 5 bases from J; bases unmatched to any gene: 14. Per the germline V gene, CDR1 is MNHEY and CDR2 is SMNVEV (reference sequence). The CDR3 coding sequence is TGTGCCAGCAGGGCCCGGTGGGTAGCGGGGCAAACCGGGGAGCTGTTTTTT. Its translation: CASRARWVAGQTGELFF.

This chain uses TRBV7-2 with TRBJ2-3, with D unresolved. This CDR3 has 14 amino acids. Trimming removed 1 base from V and 2 bases from J, with 7 bases in between. Germline assignment: CDR1 SGHTA and CDR2 FQGNSA. The CDR3 DNA sequence: TGTGCCAGCAGCTTAGGACTTACCACAGATACGCAGTATTTT. This encodes CASSLGLTTDTQYF. The full variable domain, with the rest looked up from reference TRBV7-2 and TRBJ2-3, is GAGVSQSPSNKVTEKGKDVELRCDPISGHTALYWYRQSLGQGLEFLIYFQGNSAPDKSGLPSDRFSAERTGGSVSTLTIQRTQQEDSAVYLCASSLGLTTDTQYFGPGTRLTVL.

The genes are TRBV5-4 and TRBJ2-7, with 9 nucleotides matching TRBD1. Per the germline V gene, CDR1 is SGHNT and CDR2 is YYREEE (reference sequence). The CDR3 contains 16 residues. V was pared by 3 bases and J by 3 bases, with 10 bases of the junction left unmatched. CDR3 in DNA: TGTGCCAGCAGCTCCCTCTTAGGGGACAGGGTCTACGAGCAGTACTTC. Its translation is CASSSLLGDRVYEQYF.

The DNA for the CDR3 is TGTGCCAGCAGCTTGTCAAACACTGAAGCTTTCTTT. Its translation is CASSLSNTEAFF. The rearrangement links TRBV5-8 to TRBJ1-1; D not certain. Trimming removed 1 base at V and 2 bases at J, with 3 bases between. The CDR3 sequence is 12 residues long. Germline CDR1 reads SGHTS; CDR2 reads YDEGEE.

The V call is TRBV4-1, the J call TRBJ1-5, with TRBD1 identical over 7 bases. Germline trimming cut 2 bases from V and 4 bases from J; bases unmatched to any gene: 5. The CDR3 contains 15 residues. CDR1 is MGHRA, CDR2 YSYEKL, per germline. CDR3 in DNA: TGCGCCAGCAGCCAACACCGGGACAGTAATCAGCCCCAGCATTTT. It is translated as CASSQHRDSNQPQHF.